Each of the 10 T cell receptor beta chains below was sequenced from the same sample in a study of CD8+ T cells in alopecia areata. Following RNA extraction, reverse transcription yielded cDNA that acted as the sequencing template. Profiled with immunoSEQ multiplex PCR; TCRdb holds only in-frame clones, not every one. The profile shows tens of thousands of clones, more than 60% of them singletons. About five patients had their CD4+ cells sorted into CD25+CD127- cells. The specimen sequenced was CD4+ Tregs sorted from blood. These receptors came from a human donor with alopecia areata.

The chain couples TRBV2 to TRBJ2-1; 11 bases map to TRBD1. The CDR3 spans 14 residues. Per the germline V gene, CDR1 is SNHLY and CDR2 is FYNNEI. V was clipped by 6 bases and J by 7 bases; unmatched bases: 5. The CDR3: CASRVGTGGNEQFF. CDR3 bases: TGTGCCAGCAGGGTGGGGACAGGGGGAAATGAGCAGTTCTTC.

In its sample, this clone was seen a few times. CDR3 protein: CASSFDGNYGYTF. DNA for the CDR3: TGTGCCAGCAGCTTCGACGGTAACTATGGCTACACCTTC. V is TRBV7-9 and J is TRBJ1-2; unclear D gene. This CDR3 is built from 13 residues. The V gene's germline CDR1 is SEHNR and CDR2 FQNEAQ (reference sequence). The V and J ends lost 3 bases and 1 base respectively, with 6 bases between them.

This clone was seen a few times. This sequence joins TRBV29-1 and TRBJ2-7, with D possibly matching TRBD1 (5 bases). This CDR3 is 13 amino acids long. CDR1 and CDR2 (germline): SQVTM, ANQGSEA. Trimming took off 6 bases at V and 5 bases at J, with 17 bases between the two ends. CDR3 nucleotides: TGCAGCGTCCTCAGTGTCAGGGTCAACGAGCAGTACTTC. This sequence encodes CSVLSVRVNEQYF.

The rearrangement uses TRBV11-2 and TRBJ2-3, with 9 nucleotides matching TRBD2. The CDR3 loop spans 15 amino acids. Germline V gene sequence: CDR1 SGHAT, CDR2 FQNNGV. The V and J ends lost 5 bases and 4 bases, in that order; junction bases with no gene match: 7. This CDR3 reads CASSPRGLAADTQYF. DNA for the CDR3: TGTGCCAGCAGCCCCCGGGGACTAGCTGCAGATACGCAGTATTTT.

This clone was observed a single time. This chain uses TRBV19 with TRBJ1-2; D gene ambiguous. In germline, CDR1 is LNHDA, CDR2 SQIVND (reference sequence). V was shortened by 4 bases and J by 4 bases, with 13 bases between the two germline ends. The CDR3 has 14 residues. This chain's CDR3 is CASSTASVAYGYTF. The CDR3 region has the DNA TGTGCCAGTAGTACGGCCAGTGTGGCCTATGGCTACACCTTC.

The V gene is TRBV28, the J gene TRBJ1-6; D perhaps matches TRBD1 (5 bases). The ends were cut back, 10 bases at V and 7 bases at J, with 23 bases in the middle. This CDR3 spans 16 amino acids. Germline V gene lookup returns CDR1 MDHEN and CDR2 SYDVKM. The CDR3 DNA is TGTGCCACCCTCAGTTTACGAATACAGGTGAATTCACCCCTCCACTTT. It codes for CATLSLRIQVNSPLHF.

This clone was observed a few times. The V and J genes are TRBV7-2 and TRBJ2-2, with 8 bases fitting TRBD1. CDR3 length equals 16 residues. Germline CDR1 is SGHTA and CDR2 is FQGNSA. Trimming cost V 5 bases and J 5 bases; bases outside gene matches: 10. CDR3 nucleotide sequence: TGTGCCAGCAGCCCACGGACAGGGCTAACAACCGGGGAGCTGTTTTTT. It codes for CASSPRTGLTTGELFF.

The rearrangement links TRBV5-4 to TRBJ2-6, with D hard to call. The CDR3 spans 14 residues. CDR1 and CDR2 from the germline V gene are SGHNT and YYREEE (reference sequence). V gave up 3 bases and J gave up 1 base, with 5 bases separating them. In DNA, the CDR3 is TGTGCCAGCAGCTCGGCTTCTGGGGCCAACGTCCTGACTTTC. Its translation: CASSSASGANVLTF.

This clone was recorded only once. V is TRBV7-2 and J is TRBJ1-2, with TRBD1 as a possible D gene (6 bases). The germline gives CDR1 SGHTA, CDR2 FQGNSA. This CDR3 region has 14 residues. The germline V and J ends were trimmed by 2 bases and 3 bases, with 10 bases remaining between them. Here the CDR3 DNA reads TGTGCCAGCAGCTTAAGGGGGAGTGACTATGGCTACACCTTC. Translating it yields CASSLRGSDYGYTF. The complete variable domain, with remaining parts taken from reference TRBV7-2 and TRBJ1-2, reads GAGVSQSPSNKVTEKGKDVELRCDPISGHTALYWYRQSLGQGLEFLIYFQGNSAPDKSGLPSDRFSAERTGGSVSTLTIQRTQQEDSAVYLCASSLRGSDYGYTFGSGTRLTVV.

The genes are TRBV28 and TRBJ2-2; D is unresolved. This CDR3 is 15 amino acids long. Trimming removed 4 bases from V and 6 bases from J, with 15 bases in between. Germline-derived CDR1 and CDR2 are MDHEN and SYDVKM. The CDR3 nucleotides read TGTGCCAGCAGTTCCTTTGGGCGGATTGCCGGGGAGCTGTTTTTT. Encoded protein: CASSSFGRIAGELFF.